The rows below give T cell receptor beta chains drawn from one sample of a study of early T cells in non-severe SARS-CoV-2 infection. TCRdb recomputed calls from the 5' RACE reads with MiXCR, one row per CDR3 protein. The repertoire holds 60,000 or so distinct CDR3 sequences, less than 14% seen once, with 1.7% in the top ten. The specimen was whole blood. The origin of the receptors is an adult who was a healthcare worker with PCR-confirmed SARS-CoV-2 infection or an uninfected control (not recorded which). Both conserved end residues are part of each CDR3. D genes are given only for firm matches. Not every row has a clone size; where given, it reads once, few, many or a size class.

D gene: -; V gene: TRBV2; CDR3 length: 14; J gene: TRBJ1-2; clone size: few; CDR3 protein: CATSPTREGRGYTF; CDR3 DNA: TGTGCCACCTCGCCTACTCGGGAAGGGCGTGGCTACACCTTC
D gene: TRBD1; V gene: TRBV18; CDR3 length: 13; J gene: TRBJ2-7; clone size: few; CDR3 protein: CASSSGTGGEQYF; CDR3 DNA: TGTGCCAGCTCATCCGGGACAGGCGGCGAGCAGTACTTC
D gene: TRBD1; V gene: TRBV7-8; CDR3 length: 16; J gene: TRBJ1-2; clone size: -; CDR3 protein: CANSQDRPTGPYGYTF; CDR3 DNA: TGTGCCAACAGCCAAGATCGGCCGACAGGGCCCTATGGCTACACCTTC
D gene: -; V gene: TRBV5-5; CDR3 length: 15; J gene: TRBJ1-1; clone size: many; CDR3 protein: CASSLGLRGSTEAFF; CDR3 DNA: TGTGCCAGCAGCTTGGGCTTGAGGGGTAGCACTGAAGCTTTCTTT
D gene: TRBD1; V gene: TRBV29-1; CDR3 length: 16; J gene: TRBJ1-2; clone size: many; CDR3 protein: CSVDPSGRQGSGGYTF; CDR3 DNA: TGCAGCGTTGACCCAAGTGGGAGACAGGGATCCGGTGGCTACACCTTC
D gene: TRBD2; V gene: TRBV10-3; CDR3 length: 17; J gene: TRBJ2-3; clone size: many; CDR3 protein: CAIRGFLAGAGTDTQYF; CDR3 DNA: TGTGCCATCAGGGGGTTCCTAGCGGGGGCCGGCACAGATACGCAGTATTTT
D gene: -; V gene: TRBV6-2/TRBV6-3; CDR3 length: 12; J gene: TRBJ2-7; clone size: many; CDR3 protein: CASSYRTYEQYF; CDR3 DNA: TGTGCCAGCAGTTACCGTACCTACGAGCAGTACTTC
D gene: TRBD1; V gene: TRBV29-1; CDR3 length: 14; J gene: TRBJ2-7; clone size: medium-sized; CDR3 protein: CSVENQGASYEQYF; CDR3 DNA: TGCAGCGTTGAAAATCAGGGGGCCTCCTACGAGCAGTACTTC
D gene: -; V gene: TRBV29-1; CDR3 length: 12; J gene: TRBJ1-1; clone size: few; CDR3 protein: CSVFAADTEAFF; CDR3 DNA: TGCAGCGTCTTTGCGGCGGACACTGAAGCTTTCTTT
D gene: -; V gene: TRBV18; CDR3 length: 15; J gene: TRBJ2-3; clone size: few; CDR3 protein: CASSPNWASTDTQYF; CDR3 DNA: TGTGCCAGCTCACCAAATTGGGCCTCCACAGATACGCAGTATTTT